This TCR beta chain was obtained from a study of cytomegalovirus exposure and HLA in healthy donors. General study findings and limits: Later on, a genetic analysis was performed. It linked a missense variant in DCLRE1C with V- and J-gene trimming of TCR beta. The presence/absence work took it that sequencing depth was about the same across donors. CMV serostatus was the only recorded immune exposure for donors.

As to this clone: Its antigen remains unknown.

In germline, CDR1 is LNHDA, CDR2 SQIVND (reference sequence). Trimming shortened V by 6 bases and J by 2 bases, and 19 bases separated the two germline ends. The CDR3 extends over 17 amino acids. PCR involved 60 Vbeta and 13 Jbeta primers. Methods used by the authors: Some 9.9 million shared chains were among some 75 million unique TCR beta chains counted in a later analysis. TCRdb's table, derived via immunoSEQ multiplex PCR, lists solely in-frame clones and lacks some. That table gives V, J and clone size, and the DNA gave D and trimming. The table lists around 200,000 clones, 82% of them singletons.

The chain uses TRBV19 and TRBJ2-2; TRBD2 might be the D (6 bases). The sequenced material came from PBMCs. This clonotype was obtained from a middle-aged woman in good health and CMV-seronegative. CDR3 sequence: CASRTLPGLLNTGELFF. CDR3 in DNA: TGTGCCAGTAGAACGTTACCGGGACTTCTCAACACCGGGGAGCTGTTTTTT.